The 6 T cell receptor beta chains below were found in one sample sequenced in a study of CD8 T cells in Susac syndrome. With random hexamers, 0.5 to 1 ug RNA was reverse transcribed. MiXCR, run by TCRdb on the immunoSEQ multiplex PCR reads, gives a single entry per CDR3 protein. Of approximately 79,000 distinct CDR3 sequences in the sample, about 93% were seen once. The sequenced material came from CD8+ T cells from PBMCs. These receptors were obtained from a human donor with Susac syndrome.

The genes are TRBV2 and TRBJ1-1; D might be TRBD1 (5 bases). The germline V gene encodes CDR1 SNHLY and CDR2 FYNNEI. Trimming pared 6 bases from V and 5 bases from J, leaving 16 bases between. This CDR3 is 14 amino acids long. The CDR3 DNA reads as TGTGCCAGCAGGTTATTCAGGGACTGGACTGAAGCTTTCTTT. Protein product: CASRLFRDWTEAFF.

This clonotype was observed once. The chain employs TRBV5-1 and TRBJ1-1; D is unresolved. Per germline, CDR1 SGHRS and CDR2 YFSETQ. The CDR3 covers 14 residues. V lost 0 bases to trimming and J lost 0 bases, with 6 bases between them. The CDR3 coding sequence is TGCGCCAGCAGCTTGGAGGTCGTGAACACTGAAGCTTTCTTT. It codes for CASSLEVVNTEAFF. Supplemented by reference TRBV5-1 and TRBJ1-1, the full variable domain reads KAGVTQTPRYLIKTRGQQVTLSCSPISGHRSVSWYQQTPGQGLQFLFEYFSETQRNKGNFPGRFSGRQFSNSRSEMNVSTLELGDSALYLCASSLEVVNTEAFFGQGTRLTVV.

V gene TRBV19 combines with J gene TRBJ1-3; no clear D gene. CDR3 length: 15 amino acids. Deletions cut 10 bases from V and 3 bases from J, with 19 bases between. Germline-derived CDR1 and CDR2 are LNHDA and SQIVND (reference sequence). DNA for the CDR3: TGTGCCACAACCCCGGACCACCGCGTTGGAAACACCATATATTTT. Amino acid sequence: CATTPDHRVGNTIYF. The complete variable domain, with remaining parts taken from reference TRBV19 and TRBJ1-3, reads DGGITQSPKYLFRKEGQNVTLSCEQNLNHDAMYWYRQDPGQGLRLIYYSQIVNDFQKGDIAEGYSVSREKKESFPLTVTSAQKNPTAFYLCATTPDHRVGNTIYFGEGSWLTVV.

This rearrangement joins TRBV7-6 to TRBJ2-1; 7 bases are a match to TRBD2. The CDR3 has 16 residues. The V gene end was trimmed by 1 base and the J gene end by 5 bases; junction bases not matched to a gene: 8. In germline, CDR1 is SGHVS, CDR2 FNYEAQ. CDR3 sequence (DNA): TGTGCCAGCAGCTTAGGCGGGGGAGCTTTAGACAATGAGCAGTTCTTC. Its protein is CASSLGGGALDNEQFF.

This clonotype has only a few counts. The chain links TRBV19 to TRBJ1-2, with a tentative D call TRBD1 (5 bases). Per germline, CDR1 LNHDA and CDR2 SQIVND (reference sequence). V was trimmed by 3 bases and J by 2 bases, leaving 7 bases between them. This CDR3 has 13 amino acids. CDR3: CASSIQGNYGYTF. The CDR3 DNA sequence: TGTGCCAGTAGTATCCAGGGAAACTATGGCTACACCTTC.

V and J are TRBV6-2 or TRBV6-3 and TRBJ2-3; TRBD1 matches 8 bases. Germline values: CDR1 MNHEY, CDR2 SVGEGT. The CDR3 contains 14 residues. V was pared by 7 bases and J by 5 bases, with 8 bases of the junction left unmatched. The CDR3 is CASTLDRAKDTQYF. The CDR3 bases are TGTGCCAGCACCCTGGACAGGGCGAAAGATACGCAGTATTTT.